This is a list of T cell receptor beta chains from one sample in a study of PD-L1 blockade in urothelial cancer. Some clones are missing from TCRdb's copy, which holds only in-frame ones; the method was immunoSEQ multiplex PCR. The table lists 53,000 or so clones, approximately 86% of them singletons. Material: PBMCs, obtained around atezolizumab (anti-PD-L1) treatment. Receptor source: a man between 60 and 75 years old with urothelial cancer. The CDR3 runs from the conserved cysteine through the conserved F or W. The D gene is left open where the match is weak. Clone size appears in some rows only: once, few, many, or a class for an expanded clone.

D gene: -; J gene: TRBJ1-1; V gene: TRBV4-2; clone size: few; CDR3 protein: CASSQTGTEAFF; CDR3 DNA: TGTGCCAGCAGCCAAACAGGGACTGAAGCTTTCTTT
D gene: -; J gene: TRBJ1-3; V gene: TRBV18; clone size: -; CDR3 protein: CASSPDGAGSGNTIYF; CDR3 DNA: TGTGCCAGCTCACCCGACGGAGCCGGCTCTGGAAACACCATATATTTT
D gene: TRBD1; J gene: TRBJ1-5; V gene: TRBV7-6; clone size: -; CDR3 protein: CASSLAGQGTKPQHF; CDR3 DNA: TGTGCCAGCAGCTTAGCTGGACAGGGGACCAAGCCCCAGCATTTT
D gene: TRBD2; J gene: TRBJ2-3; V gene: TRBV7-2; clone size: -; CDR3 protein: CASSLDLAGVPDTQYF; CDR3 DNA: TGTGCCAGCAGCTTAGATCTAGCGGGAGTACCAGATACGCAGTATTTT
D gene: TRBD1; J gene: TRBJ1-6; V gene: TRBV30; clone size: -; CDR3 protein: CAWRRSTGRSPLHF; CDR3 DNA: TGTGCCTGGAGGCGATCGACAGGGCGTTCACCCCTCCACTTT
D gene: -; J gene: TRBJ2-1; V gene: TRBV19; clone size: -; CDR3 protein: CASSMGRGDEQFF; CDR3 DNA: TGTGCCAGTAGTATGGGAAGGGGCGATGAGCAGTTCTTC
D gene: -; J gene: TRBJ1-5; V gene: TRBV27; clone size: -; CDR3 protein: CASNKKGGQGNQPQHF; CDR3 DNA: TGTGCCAGCAATAAGAAGGGCGGGCAGGGGAATCAGCCCCAGCATTTT
D gene: TRBD2; J gene: TRBJ2-1; V gene: TRBV13; clone size: -; CDR3 protein: CASSLRLAGTWDEQFF; CDR3 DNA: TGTGCCAGCAGCCTCAGACTAGCGGGGACTTGGGATGAGCAGTTCTTC
D gene: TRBD2; J gene: TRBJ2-1; V gene: TRBV5-4; clone size: -; CDR3 protein: CASSRGLAGVNEQFF; CDR3 DNA: TGTGCCAGCAGCCGGGGACTAGCGGGAGTCAATGAGCAGTTCTTC
D gene: -; J gene: TRBJ1-1; V gene: TRBV5-1; clone size: -; CDR3 protein: CASSLARPQENTEAFF; CDR3 DNA: TGCGCCAGCAGCTTGGCACGCCCCCAGGAGAACACTGAAGCTTTCTTT
D gene: -; J gene: TRBJ2-7; V gene: TRBV5-8; clone size: -; CDR3 protein: CASSPPGWDSGYEQYF; CDR3 DNA: TGTGCCAGCAGCCCCCCTGGGTGGGACTCCGGCTACGAGCAGTACTTC
D gene: -; J gene: TRBJ1-1; V gene: TRBV5-1; clone size: -; CDR3 protein: CASSTGAGTEAFF; CDR3 DNA: TGCGCCAGCAGCACCGGTGCCGGGACTGAAGCTTTCTTT
D gene: -; J gene: TRBJ2-2; V gene: TRBV28; clone size: few; CDR3 protein: CASWGRNTGELFF; CDR3 DNA: TGTGCCAGCTGGGGCCGGAACACCGGGGAGCTGTTTTTT
D gene: -; J gene: TRBJ2-7; V gene: TRBV6-1; clone size: once; CDR3 protein: CASSDLNVSGEQYF; CDR3 DNA: TGTGCCAGCAGTGATCTAAATGTGTCTGGCGAGCAGTACTTC
D gene: TRBD2; J gene: TRBJ2-7; V gene: TRBV29-1; clone size: once; CDR3 protein: CSAEGTSGSGAYEQYF; CDR3 DNA: TGCAGCGCCGAGGGGACTAGCGGGAGTGGCGCCTACGAGCAGTACTTC
D gene: TRBD1; J gene: TRBJ1-5; V gene: TRBV4-1; clone size: -; CDR3 protein: CASSRERGTGGQPQHF; CDR3 DNA: TGCGCCAGCAGCCGAGAGAGGGGGACAGGGGGACAGCCCCAGCATTTT
D gene: -; J gene: TRBJ1-2; V gene: TRBV7-9; clone size: -; CDR3 protein: CASSLDIGGASYTF; CDR3 DNA: TGTGCCAGCAGCTTGGATATAGGGGGTGCGAGCTACACCTTC
D gene: TRBD2; J gene: TRBJ2-1; V gene: TRBV4-2; clone size: -; CDR3 protein: CASSTAGEYNEQFF; CDR3 DNA: TGTGCCAGCAGCACAGCGGGAGAATACAATGAGCAGTTCTTC
D gene: -; J gene: TRBJ2-7; V gene: TRBV6-1; clone size: many; CDR3 protein: CGTGRVYEQYF; CDR3 DNA: TGTGGGACAGGGAGGGTCTACGAGCAGTACTTC
D gene: TRBD2; J gene: TRBJ2-2; V gene: TRBV19; clone size: -; CDR3 protein: CASSGLAGGPPGELFF; CDR3 DNA: TGTGCCAGTAGCGGACTAGCGGGAGGGCCCCCCGGGGAGCTGTTTTTT
D gene: -; J gene: TRBJ1-1; V gene: TRBV6-1; clone size: -; CDR3 protein: CASSEGTVNTEAFF; CDR3 DNA: TGTGCCAGCAGTGAAGGGACAGTGAACACTGAAGCTTTCTTT
D gene: TRBD1; J gene: TRBJ1-5; V gene: TRBV30; clone size: -; CDR3 protein: CAWSPGPGTGENQPQHF; CDR3 DNA: TGTGCCTGGAGTCCCGGTCCCGGGACAGGGGAAAACCAGCCCCAGCATTTT
D gene: TRBD1; J gene: TRBJ1-2; V gene: TRBV2; clone size: -; CDR3 protein: CASSVTGQGPGGYTF; CDR3 DNA: TGTGCCAGCAGTGTAACGGGACAGGGGCCGGGTGGCTACACCTTC
D gene: -; J gene: TRBJ2-1; V gene: TRBV19; clone size: -; CDR3 protein: CASSVGQSSYNEQFF; CDR3 DNA: TGTGCCAGTAGTGTGGGACAAAGCTCCTACAATGAGCAGTTCTTC
D gene: -; J gene: TRBJ1-5; V gene: TRBV6-1; clone size: -; CDR3 protein: CASSEVLVTHSNQPQHF; CDR3 DNA: TGTGCCAGCAGTGAAGTTCTTGTTACACATAGCAATCAGCCCCAGCATTTT
D gene: TRBD2; J gene: TRBJ2-3; V gene: TRBV6-6; clone size: -; CDR3 protein: CASSLSGFTDTQYF; CDR3 DNA: TGTGCCAGCAGTCTTAGCGGGTTCACAGATACGCAGTATTTT
D gene: -; J gene: TRBJ1-5; V gene: TRBV7-9; clone size: -; CDR3 protein: CASSLQNSNQPQHF; CDR3 DNA: TGTGCCAGCAGCTTGCAGAATAGCAATCAGCCCCAGCATTTT
D gene: TRBD1; J gene: TRBJ2-2; V gene: TRBV19; clone size: -; CDR3 protein: CASSPRDRGRADTGELFF; CDR3 DNA: TGTGCCAGTAGTCCTCGGGACAGGGGGCGCGCGGACACCGGGGAGCTGTTTTTT
D gene: -; J gene: TRBJ2-3; V gene: TRBV7-9; clone size: -; CDR3 protein: CASSRILRADTQYF; CDR3 DNA: TGTGCCAGCAGCCGGATCCTGAGGGCAGATACGCAGTATTTT
D gene: -; J gene: TRBJ2-7; V gene: TRBV5-4; clone size: -; CDR3 protein: CASSSGLHQYEQYF; CDR3 DNA: TGTGCCAGCAGCTCGGGACTGCACCAATACGAGCAGTACTTC
D gene: TRBD1; J gene: TRBJ2-7; V gene: TRBV9; clone size: -; CDR3 protein: CASSPEGTGFYEQYF; CDR3 DNA: TGTGCCAGCAGCCCCGAGGGGACAGGGTTCTACGAGCAGTACTTC
D gene: TRBD1; J gene: TRBJ2-7; V gene: TRBV25-1; clone size: few; CDR3 protein: CASRGQGYYEQYF; CDR3 DNA: TGTGCCAGCAGGGGACAGGGGTACTACGAGCAGTACTTC
D gene: TRBD2; J gene: TRBJ2-1; V gene: TRBV19; clone size: -; CDR3 protein: CASSIMGSGGNEQFF; CDR3 DNA: TGTGCCAGTAGTATAATGGGGAGCGGGGGCAATGAGCAGTTCTTC
D gene: -; J gene: TRBJ1-4; V gene: TRBV6-1; clone size: -; CDR3 protein: CASLQGGPNEKLFF; CDR3 DNA: TGTGCCAGCCTACAAGGGGGTCCTAATGAAAAACTGTTTTTT
D gene: -; J gene: TRBJ1-5; V gene: TRBV18; clone size: -; CDR3 protein: CASSPFREEQPQHF; CDR3 DNA: TGTGCCAGCTCCCCGTTCAGGGAGGAACAGCCCCAGCATTTT
D gene: TRBD1; J gene: TRBJ2-7; V gene: TRBV10-1; clone size: -; CDR3 protein: CASRSPRTGPSYEQYF; CDR3 DNA: TGCGCCAGCAGGTCTCCTCGGACAGGCCCATCCTACGAGCAGTACTTC
D gene: TRBD1; J gene: TRBJ2-7; V gene: TRBV6-1; clone size: -; CDR3 protein: CASSQSRDRGREQYF; CDR3 DNA: TGTGCCAGCAGTCAATCTCGGGACAGGGGGCGAGAGCAGTACTTC
D gene: TRBD1; J gene: TRBJ1-2; V gene: TRBV7-2; clone size: once; CDR3 protein: CASSFSDRVGYTF; CDR3 DNA: TGTGCCAGCAGCTTTTCGGACAGGGTGGGCTACACCTTC
D gene: -; J gene: TRBJ2-3; V gene: TRBV28; clone size: -; CDR3 protein: CASSPRRLTDTQYF; CDR3 DNA: TGTGCCAGCAGTCCACGGAGACTCACAGATACGCAGTATTTT
D gene: -; J gene: TRBJ1-1; V gene: TRBV30; clone size: -; CDR3 protein: CAWSKTLGHKNTEAFF; CDR3 DNA: TGTGCCTGGAGCAAGACCCTGGGACATAAGAACACTGAAGCTTTCTTT
D gene: -; J gene: TRBJ1-4; V gene: TRBV7-7; clone size: -; CDR3 protein: CASSDRLNEKLFF; CDR3 DNA: TGTGCTAGCAGCGACAGACTTAATGAAAAACTGTTTTTT
D gene: TRBD1; J gene: TRBJ1-2; V gene: TRBV27; clone size: few; CDR3 protein: CASQTGGGYGYTF; CDR3 DNA: TGTGCCAGCCAAACAGGGGGGGGCTATGGCTACACCTTC
D gene: TRBD1; J gene: TRBJ1-1; V gene: TRBV18; clone size: few; CDR3 protein: CASSPEWDREAFF; CDR3 DNA: TGTGCCAGCTCACCTGAGTGGGACAGGGAGGCTTTCTTT
D gene: TRBD1; J gene: TRBJ2-7; V gene: TRBV4-1; clone size: -; CDR3 protein: CASSHPPGQGVYEQYF; CDR3 DNA: TGCGCCAGCAGCCACCCCCCGGGACAGGGGGTTTATGAGCAGTACTTC
D gene: TRBD2; J gene: TRBJ2-1; V gene: TRBV11-3; clone size: -; CDR3 protein: CASSPTALAGYNEQFF; CDR3 DNA: TGTGCCAGCAGCCCCACGGCCCTAGCGGGGTACAATGAGCAGTTCTTC
D gene: TRBD1; J gene: TRBJ1-5; V gene: TRBV19; clone size: -; CDR3 protein: CASSIGDRGLRQPQHF; CDR3 DNA: TGTGCCAGTAGTATAGGGGACAGGGGGCTTCGTCAGCCCCAGCATTTT
D gene: -; J gene: TRBJ1-2; V gene: TRBV18; clone size: -; CDR3 protein: CASSPYGANYGYTF; CDR3 DNA: TGTGCCAGCTCACCGTATGGAGCTAACTATGGCTACACCTTC
D gene: TRBD2; J gene: TRBJ2-1; V gene: TRBV10-3; clone size: -; CDR3 protein: CANSGLAAFNEQFF; CDR3 DNA: TGTGCCAACTCTGGACTAGCTGCTTTCAATGAGCAGTTCTTC
D gene: -; J gene: TRBJ1-4; V gene: TRBV18; clone size: -; CDR3 protein: CASSPPNRVGGEKLFF; CDR3 DNA: TGTGCCAGCTCACCGCCCAACAGGGTAGGAGGTGAAAAACTGTTTTTT
D gene: TRBD2; J gene: TRBJ2-3; V gene: TRBV9; clone size: -; CDR3 protein: CASSVRSGGLRDTQYF; CDR3 DNA: TGTGCCAGCAGCGTAAGAAGCGGGGGCCTCCGGGATACGCAGTATTTT
D gene: -; J gene: TRBJ2-1; V gene: TRBV5-1; clone size: -; CDR3 protein: CASTLYNEQFF; CDR3 DNA: TGCGCCAGCACTCTCTACAATGAGCAGTTCTTC
D gene: TRBD1; J gene: TRBJ2-3; V gene: TRBV11-2; clone size: -; CDR3 protein: CASSQDRAPQYF; CDR3 DNA: TGTGCCAGCAGCCAAGACAGGGCCCCGCAGTATTTT
D gene: -; J gene: TRBJ1-4; V gene: TRBV4-3; clone size: -; CDR3 protein: CASSQDGAGWEKLFF; CDR3 DNA: TGCGCCAGCAGCCAAGATGGGGCAGGGTGGGAAAAACTGTTTTTT
D gene: TRBD1; J gene: TRBJ1-5; V gene: TRBV2; clone size: -; CDR3 protein: CASRARTGGGQPQHF; CDR3 DNA: TGTGCCAGCAGGGCGAGGACAGGGGGAGGTCAGCCCCAGCATTTT
D gene: -; J gene: TRBJ1-2; V gene: TRBV27; clone size: once; CDR3 protein: CASSFTAQYGYTF; CDR3 DNA: TGTGCCAGCAGTTTCACAGCCCAATATGGCTACACCTTC